This TCR beta chain comes out of a study of cytomegalovirus exposure and HLA in healthy donors. Germline CDR1 reads SSHAT; CDR2 reads FNYEAQ (reference sequence). The CDR3 has 14 residues. In regard to this clone: Antigen unknown. Germline and junction disagree at one end, which may indicate a read error.

Study-wide results and caveats: Altogether, some 170 TCR beta chains were recorded as cytomegalovirus-associated.

The PCR had 60 Vbeta and 13 Jbeta primers. Authors' processing steps: An analysis performed later counted 75 million to 80 million unique TCR beta chains (around 9.9 million of them shared). The method was immunoSEQ multiplex PCR; TCRdb's version includes in-frame clones alone and lacks a portion of them. V and J calls and clone size are as listed in that table; D and trimming were resolved from the DNA. The profile shows more than 75,000 clones, 75% to 85% of them singletons. All donors participated as healthy donors of bone marrow. The rearrangement joins TRBV7-7 to TRBJ2-3; a possible D gene is TRBD1 (5 bases). Sequencing was done on a sample of PBMCs. This receptor was taken from a middle-aged woman in good health and CMV-seropositive. In nucleotides, the CDR3 is TGTGCTAGCAGCTTAACAGGTGGGGCAGATACGCAGTATTTT. It is translated as CASSLTGGADTQYF.